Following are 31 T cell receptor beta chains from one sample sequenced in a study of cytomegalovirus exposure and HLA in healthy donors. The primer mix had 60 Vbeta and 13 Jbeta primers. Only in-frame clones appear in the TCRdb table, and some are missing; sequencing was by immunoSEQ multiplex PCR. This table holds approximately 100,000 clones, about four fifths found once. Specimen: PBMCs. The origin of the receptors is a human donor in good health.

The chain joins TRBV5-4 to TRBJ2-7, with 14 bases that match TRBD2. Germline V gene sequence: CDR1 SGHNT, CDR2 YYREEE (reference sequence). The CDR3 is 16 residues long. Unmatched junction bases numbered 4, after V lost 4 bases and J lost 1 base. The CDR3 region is CASSAGLAGGSYEQYF. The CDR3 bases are TGTGCCAGCAGCGCCGGACTAGCGGGGGGTTCCTACGAGCAGTACTTC. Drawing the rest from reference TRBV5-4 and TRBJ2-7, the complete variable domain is ETGVTQSPTHLIKTRGQQVTLRCSSQSGHNTVSWYQQALGQGPQFIFQYYREEENGRGNFPPRFSGLQFPNYSSELNVNALELDDSALYLCASSAGLAGGSYEQYFGPGTRLTVT.

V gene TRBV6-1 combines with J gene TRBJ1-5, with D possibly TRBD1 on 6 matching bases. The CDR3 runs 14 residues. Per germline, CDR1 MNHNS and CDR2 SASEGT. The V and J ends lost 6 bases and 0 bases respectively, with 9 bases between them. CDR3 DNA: TGTGCCAGCAGGACAGGACTTAGCAATCAGCCCCAGCATTTT. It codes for CASRTGLSNQPQHF.

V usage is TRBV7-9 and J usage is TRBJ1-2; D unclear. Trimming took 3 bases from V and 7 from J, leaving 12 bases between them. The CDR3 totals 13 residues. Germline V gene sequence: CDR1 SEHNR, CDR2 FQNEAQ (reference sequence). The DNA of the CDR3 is TGTGCCAGCAGCTTGGGTGGAGGGAGTGGCTACACCTTC. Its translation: CASSLGGGSGYTF. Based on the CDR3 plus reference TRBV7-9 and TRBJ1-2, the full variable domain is DTGVSQNPRHKITKRGQNVTFRCDPISEHNRLYWYRQTLGQGPEFLTYFQNEAQLEKSRLLSDRFSAERPKGSFSTLEIQRTEQGDSAMYLCASSLGGGSGYTFGSGTRLTVV.

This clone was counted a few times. CDR3 loop: CASSSGQGDYGYTF. CDR3 nucleotides: TGTGCCAGCAGCTCCGGACAGGGGGACTATGGCTACACCTTC. The chain couples TRBV5-4 to TRBJ1-2; 10 nucleotides line up with TRBD1. The V segment lost 3 bases and the J segment 3 bases; nucleotides outside the gene matches: 2. Germline V gene lookup returns CDR1 SGHNT and CDR2 YYREEE (reference sequence). The CDR3 runs to 14 residues. Full variable domain (missing parts from reference TRBV5-4 and TRBJ1-2): ETGVTQSPTHLIKTRGQQVTLRCSSQSGHNTVSWYQQALGQGPQFIFQYYREEENGRGNFPPRFSGLQFPNYSSELNVNALELDDSALYLCASSSGQGDYGYTFGSGTRLTVV.

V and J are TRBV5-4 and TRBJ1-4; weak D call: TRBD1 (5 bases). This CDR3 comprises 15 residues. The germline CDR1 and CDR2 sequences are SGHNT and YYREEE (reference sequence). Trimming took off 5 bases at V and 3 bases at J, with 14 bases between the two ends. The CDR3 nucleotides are TGTGCCAGCAGTTACAGGTCAGGGTCTAATGAAAAACTGTTTTTT. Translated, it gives CASSYRSGSNEKLFF.

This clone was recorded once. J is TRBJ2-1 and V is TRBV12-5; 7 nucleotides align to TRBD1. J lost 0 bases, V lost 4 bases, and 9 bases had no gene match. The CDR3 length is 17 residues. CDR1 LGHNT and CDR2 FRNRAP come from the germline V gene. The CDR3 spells CASGSGQFISSYNEQFF. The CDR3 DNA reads TGTGCTAGTGGTTCGGGACAGTTCATAAGCTCCTACAATGAGCAGTTCTTC.

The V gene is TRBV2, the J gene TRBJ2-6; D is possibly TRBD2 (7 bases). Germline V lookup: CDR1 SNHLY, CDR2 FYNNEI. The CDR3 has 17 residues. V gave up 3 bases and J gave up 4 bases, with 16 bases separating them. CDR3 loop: CASSDLGGLLGANVLTF. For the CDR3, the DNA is TGTGCCAGCAGTGATCTGGGGGGGCTTCTAGGGGCCAACGTCCTGACTTTC. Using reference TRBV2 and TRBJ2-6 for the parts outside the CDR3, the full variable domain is EPEVTQTPSHQVTQMGQEVILRCVPISNHLYFYWYRQILGQKVEFLVSFYNNEISEKSEIFDDQFSVERPDGSNFTLKIRSTKLEDSAMYFCASSDLGGLLGANVLTFGAGSRLTVL.

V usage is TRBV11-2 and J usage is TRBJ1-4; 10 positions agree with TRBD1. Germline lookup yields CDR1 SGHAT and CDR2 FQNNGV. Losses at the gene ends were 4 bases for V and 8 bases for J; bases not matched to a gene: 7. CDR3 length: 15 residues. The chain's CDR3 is CASSSWTGGGEKLFF. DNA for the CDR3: TGTGCCAGCAGCTCATGGACAGGGGGAGGGGAAAAACTGTTTTTT.

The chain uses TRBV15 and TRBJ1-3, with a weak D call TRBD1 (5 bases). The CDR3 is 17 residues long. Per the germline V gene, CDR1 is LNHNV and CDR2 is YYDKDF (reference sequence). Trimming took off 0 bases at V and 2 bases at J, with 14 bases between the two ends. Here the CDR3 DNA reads TGTGCCACCAGCAGAGAAACAATTGCAGGGACTGGAAACACCATATATTTT. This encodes CATSRETIAGTGNTIYF.

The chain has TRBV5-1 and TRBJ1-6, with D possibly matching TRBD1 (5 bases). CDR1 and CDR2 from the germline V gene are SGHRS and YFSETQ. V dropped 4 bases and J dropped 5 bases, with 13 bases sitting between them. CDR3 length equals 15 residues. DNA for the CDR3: TGCGCCAGCAGCCTATCGACAGCTAATAATTCACCCCTCCACTTT. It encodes CASSLSTANNSPLHF.

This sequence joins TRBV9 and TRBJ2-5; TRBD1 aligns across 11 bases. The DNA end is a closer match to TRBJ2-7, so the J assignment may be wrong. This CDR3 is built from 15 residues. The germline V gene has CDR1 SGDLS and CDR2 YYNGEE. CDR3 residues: CASSEGQGGRNEQYF. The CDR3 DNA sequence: TGTGCCAGCAGCGAGGGACAGGGGGGAAGGAACGAGCAGTACTTC.

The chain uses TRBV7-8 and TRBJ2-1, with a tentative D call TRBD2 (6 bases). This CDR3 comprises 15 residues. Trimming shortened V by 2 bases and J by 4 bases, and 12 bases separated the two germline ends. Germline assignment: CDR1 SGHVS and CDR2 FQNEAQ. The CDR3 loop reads CASSLIADLYNEQFF. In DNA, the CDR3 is TGTGCCAGCAGCTTAATAGCGGATCTTTACAATGAGCAGTTCTTC. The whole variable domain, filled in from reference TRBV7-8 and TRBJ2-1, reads GAGVSQSPRYKVAKRGQDVALRCDPISGHVSLFWYQQALGQGPEFLTYFQNEAQLDKSGLPSDRFFAERPEGSVSTLKIQRTQQEDSAVYLCASSLIADLYNEQFFGPGTRLTVL.

CDR3 sequence (DNA): TGTGCCAGCAGCTTAGGAAGGACTAGCAGTTACGAGCAGTACTTC. Translated, it gives CASSLGRTSSYEQYF. This chain connects TRBV11-2 to TRBJ2-7, with 8 bases that match TRBD2. After removal of 1 base from V and 4 bases from J, the junction contained 6 bases not matched to a gene. CDR1 and CDR2 from the germline V gene are SGHAT and FQNNGV. The CDR3 covers 15 residues.

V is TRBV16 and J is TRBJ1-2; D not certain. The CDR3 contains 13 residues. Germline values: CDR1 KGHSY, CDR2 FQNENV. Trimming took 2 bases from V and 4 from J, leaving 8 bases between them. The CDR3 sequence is CASSQVQLYGYTF. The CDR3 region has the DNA TGTGCCAGCAGCCAAGTACAGCTCTATGGCTACACCTTC. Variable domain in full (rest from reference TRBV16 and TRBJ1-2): GEEVAQTPKHLVRGEGQKAKLYCAPIKGHSYVFWYQQVLKNEFKFLISFQNENVFDETGMPKERFSAKCLPNSPCSLEIQATKLEDSAVYFCASSQVQLYGYTFGSGTRLTVV.

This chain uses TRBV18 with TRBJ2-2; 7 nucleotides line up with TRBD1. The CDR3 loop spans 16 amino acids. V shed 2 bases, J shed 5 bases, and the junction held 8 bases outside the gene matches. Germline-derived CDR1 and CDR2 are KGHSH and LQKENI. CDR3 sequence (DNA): TGTGCCAGCTCACCAGCATCGCCGACAGGGACCGGGGAGCTGTTTTTT. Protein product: CASSPASPTGTGELFF.

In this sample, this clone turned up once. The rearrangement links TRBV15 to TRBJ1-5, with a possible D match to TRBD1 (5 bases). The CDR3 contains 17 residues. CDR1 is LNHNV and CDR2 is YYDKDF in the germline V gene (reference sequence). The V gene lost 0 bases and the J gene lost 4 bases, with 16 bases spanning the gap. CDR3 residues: CATSRDIAQGPNQPQHF. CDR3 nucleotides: TGTGCCACCAGCAGAGATATCGCCCAGGGCCCTAATCAGCCCCAGCATTTT.

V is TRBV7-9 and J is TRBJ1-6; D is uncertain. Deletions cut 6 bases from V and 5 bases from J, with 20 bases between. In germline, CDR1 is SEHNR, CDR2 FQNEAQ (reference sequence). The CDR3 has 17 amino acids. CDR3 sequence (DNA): TGTGCCAGCAGTCAGACGAGCGGGCCTGGCAATAATTCACCCCTCCACTTT. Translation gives CASSQTSGPGNNSPLHF.

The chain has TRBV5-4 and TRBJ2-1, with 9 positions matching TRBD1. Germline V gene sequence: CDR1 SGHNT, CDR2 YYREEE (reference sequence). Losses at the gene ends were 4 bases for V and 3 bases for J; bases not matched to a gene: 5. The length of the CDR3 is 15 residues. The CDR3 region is CASSQQGALYNEQFF. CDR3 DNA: TGTGCCAGCAGCCAACAGGGGGCCCTCTACAATGAGCAGTTCTTC.

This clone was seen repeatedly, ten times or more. Here the CDR3 DNA reads TGTGCCAGCAGCGTAGAGGATAGCGGGTCCGAGCAGTTCTTC. Translated, it gives CASSVEDSGSEQFF. This chain joins TRBV9 and TRBJ2-1; 7 bases are shared with TRBD2. V was pared by 0 bases and J by 10 bases, with 7 bases of the junction left unmatched. The CDR3 totals 14 residues. The germline V gene encodes CDR1 SGDLS and CDR2 YYNGEE.

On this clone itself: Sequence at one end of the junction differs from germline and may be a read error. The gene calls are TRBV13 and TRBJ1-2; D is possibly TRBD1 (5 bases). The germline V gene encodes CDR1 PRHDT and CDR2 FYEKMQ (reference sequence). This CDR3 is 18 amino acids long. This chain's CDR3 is CASTLSPNSGFSTIGYTF. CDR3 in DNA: TGTGCCAGCACCTTATCACCGAATTCAGGGTTCAGTACTATTGGCTACACCTTC. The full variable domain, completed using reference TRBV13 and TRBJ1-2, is AAGVIQSPRHLIKEKRETATLKCYPIPRHDTVYWYQQGPGQDPQFLISFYEKMQSDKGSIPDRFSAQQFSDYHSELNMSSLELGDSALYFCASTLSPNSGFSTIGYTFGSGTRLTVV.

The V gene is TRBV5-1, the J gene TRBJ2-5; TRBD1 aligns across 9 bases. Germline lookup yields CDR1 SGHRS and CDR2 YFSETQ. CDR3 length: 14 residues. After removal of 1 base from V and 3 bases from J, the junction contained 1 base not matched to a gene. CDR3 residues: CASSLRQGEETQYF. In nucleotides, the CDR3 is TGCGCCAGCAGCTTGAGACAGGGGGAAGAGACCCAGTACTTC.

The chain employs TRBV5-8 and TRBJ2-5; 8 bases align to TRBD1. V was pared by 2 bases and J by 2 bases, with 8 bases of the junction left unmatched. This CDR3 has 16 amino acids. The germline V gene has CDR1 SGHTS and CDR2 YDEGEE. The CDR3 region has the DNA TGTGCCAGCAGCTTAGGAGACAGGGGTCTACAAGAGACCCAGTACTTC. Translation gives CASSLGDRGLQETQYF.

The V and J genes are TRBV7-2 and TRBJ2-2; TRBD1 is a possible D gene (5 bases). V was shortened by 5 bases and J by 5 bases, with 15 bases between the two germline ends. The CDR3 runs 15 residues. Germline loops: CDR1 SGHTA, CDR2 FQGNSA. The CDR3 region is CASSLDGHRTGELFF. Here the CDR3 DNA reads TGTGCCAGCAGCCTGGACGGACATAGGACCGGGGAGCTGTTTTTT.

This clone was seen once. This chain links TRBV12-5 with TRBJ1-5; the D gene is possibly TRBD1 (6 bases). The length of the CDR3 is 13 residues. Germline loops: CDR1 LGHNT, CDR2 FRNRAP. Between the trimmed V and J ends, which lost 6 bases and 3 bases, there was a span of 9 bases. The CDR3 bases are TGTGCTAGTGGCCAGGGGATCAATCAGCCCCAGCATTTT. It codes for CASGQGINQPQHF.

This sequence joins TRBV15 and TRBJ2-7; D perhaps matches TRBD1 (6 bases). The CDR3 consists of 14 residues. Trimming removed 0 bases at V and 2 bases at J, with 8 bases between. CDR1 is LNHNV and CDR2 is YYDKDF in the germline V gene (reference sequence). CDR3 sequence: CATSREGQAYEQYF. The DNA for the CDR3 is TGTGCCACCAGCAGAGAGGGACAAGCCTACGAGCAGTACTTC.

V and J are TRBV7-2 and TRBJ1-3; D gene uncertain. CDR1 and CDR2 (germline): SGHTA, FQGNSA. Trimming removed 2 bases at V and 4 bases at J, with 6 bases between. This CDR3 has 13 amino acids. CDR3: CASSLFPGNTIYF. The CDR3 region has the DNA TGTGCCAGCAGCTTATTTCCAGGAAACACCATATATTTT.

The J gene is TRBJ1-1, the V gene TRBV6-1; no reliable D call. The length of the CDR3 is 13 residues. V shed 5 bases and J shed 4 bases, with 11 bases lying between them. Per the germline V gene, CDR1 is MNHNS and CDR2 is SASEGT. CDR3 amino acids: CASSSAGSTEAFF. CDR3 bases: TGTGCCAGCAGTTCGGCGGGGAGCACTGAAGCTTTCTTT.

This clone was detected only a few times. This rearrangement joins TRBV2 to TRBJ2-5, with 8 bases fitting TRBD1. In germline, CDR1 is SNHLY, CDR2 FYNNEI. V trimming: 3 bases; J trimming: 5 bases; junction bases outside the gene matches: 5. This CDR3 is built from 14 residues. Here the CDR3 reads CASSERTGQETQYF. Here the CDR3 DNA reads TGTGCCAGCAGTGAGAGGACAGGGCAGGAGACCCAGTACTTC. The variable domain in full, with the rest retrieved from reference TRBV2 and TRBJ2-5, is EPEVTQTPSHQVTQMGQEVILRCVPISNHLYFYWYRQILGQKVEFLVSFYNNEISEKSEIFDDQFSVERPDGSNFTLKIRSTKLEDSAMYFCASSERTGQETQYFGPGTRLLVL.

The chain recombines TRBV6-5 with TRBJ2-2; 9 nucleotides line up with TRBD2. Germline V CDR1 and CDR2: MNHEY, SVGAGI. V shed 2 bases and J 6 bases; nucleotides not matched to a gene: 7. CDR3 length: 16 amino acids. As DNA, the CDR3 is TGTGCCAGCAGTTACGTTGCGGGAGGGCGTCCCGGGGAGCTGTTTTTT. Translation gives CASSYVAGGRPGELFF.

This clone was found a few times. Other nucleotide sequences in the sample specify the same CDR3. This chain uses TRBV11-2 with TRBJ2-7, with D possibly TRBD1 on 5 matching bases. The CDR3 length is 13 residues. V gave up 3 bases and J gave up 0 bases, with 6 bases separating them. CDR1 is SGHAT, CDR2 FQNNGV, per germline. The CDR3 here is CASSFDSSYEQYF. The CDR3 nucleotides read TGTGCCAGCAGCTTCGACAGCTCCTACGAGCAGTACTTC.

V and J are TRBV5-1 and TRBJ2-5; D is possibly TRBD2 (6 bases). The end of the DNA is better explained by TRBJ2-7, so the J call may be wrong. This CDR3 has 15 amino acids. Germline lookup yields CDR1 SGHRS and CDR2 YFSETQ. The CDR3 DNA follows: TGCGCCAGCAGCTTGGTGGGGCGGGACTCCTACGAGCAGTACTTC. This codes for CASSLVGRDSYEQYF.